This record looks at one T cell receptor (beta chain) sequence and its context. These data are taken from a study of T cell responses to AZD1222 COVID-19 vaccine. The repertoire was sequenced with immunoSEQ multiplex PCR; TCRdb's copy has only in-frame clones and lacks some. Here the sample spans over 100,000 clones, about 91% being singletons. The CDR3 length is 15 residues. With 4 bases clipped from V and 1 base from J, the junction kept 3 bases outside the gene matches. Germline V lookup: CDR1 LGHDT, CDR2 YNNKEL (reference sequence). The sequences come from peripheral blood, collected on day 0 of AZD1222 vaccination. The chain recombines TRBV3-1 (or the pseudogene TRBV3-2) with TRBJ2-1, with 8 nucleotides matching TRBD1. This TCR derives from an adult in good health. The CDR3 DNA sequence: TGTGCCAGCAGCCCGACAGGGGATTCCTACAATGAGCAGTTCTTC. Translated: CASSPTGDSYNEQFF.